These 17 T cell receptor beta chains were sequenced from one sample in a study of blood T cell repertoires in COVID-19 (dated by TCRdb to 2020 to 2021). Library preparation was by the immunoSEQ multiplex PCR assay. TCRdb obtained this table from immuneACCESS and retained in-frame rearrangements with V and J assigned. These tables miss some clones; where compared with another copy, unresolved V genes account for less than half of the shortfall, and the remainder is unexplained. This sample is represented by roughly 170,000 clones; about 87% of them were singletons. The top ten clonotypes cover roughly an eighth of the sample. Sequenced material: peripheral blood. These receptors originate from a woman in her 70s with COVID-19, enrolled during active disease.

The CDR3 is CSVDPGQGAGGYTF. The DNA for the CDR3 is TGCAGCGTTGACCCGGGACAGGGGGCAGGTGGCTACACCTTC. This chain joins TRBV29-1 and TRBJ1-2; 12 bases match TRBD1. The length of the CDR3 is 14 residues. Germline V gene lookup returns CDR1 SQVTM and CDR2 ANQGSEA. Trimming took 3 bases from V and 7 from J; bases not matched to a gene: 6.

This chain uses TRBV28 with TRBJ2-3; tentative D call: TRBD2 (7 bases). The germline gives CDR1 MDHEN, CDR2 SYDVKM. The ends were cut back, 4 bases at V and 7 bases at J, with 21 bases in the middle. The CDR3 totals 16 residues. The CDR3: CASSWAGASGTNTQYF. As DNA, the CDR3 is TGTGCCAGCAGTTGGGCGGGGGCTAGCGGAACGAATACGCAGTATTTT.

This rearrangement joins TRBV6-6 to TRBJ2-1; 10 positions match TRBD2. Germline V gene data show CDR1 as MNHNY and CDR2 as SVGAGI (reference sequence). V gave up 3 bases and J gave up 9 bases; unmatched junction bases: 8. There are 15 residues in the CDR3. CDR3 amino acids: CASSYSPSGRSEQFF. Here the CDR3 DNA reads TGTGCCAGCAGTTATTCGCCTAGCGGGAGAAGTGAGCAGTTCTTC.

The V gene is TRBV7-2, the J gene TRBJ1-5; 7 positions match TRBD1. The germline gives CDR1 SGHTA, CDR2 FQGNSA. With 3 bases clipped from V and 2 bases from J, the junction kept 4 bases outside the gene matches. The CDR3 runs 15 residues. The CDR3 DNA sequence: TGTGCCAGCAGCTTTCAGGGGGTGCGCAATCAGCCCCAGCATTTT. It encodes CASSFQGVRNQPQHF.

V is TRBV7-9 and J is TRBJ2-2; TRBD1 matches 9 bases. CDR3 length: 16 amino acids. CDR1 SEHNR and CDR2 FQNEAQ come from the germline V gene (reference sequence). With 5 bases clipped from V and 4 bases from J, the junction kept 8 bases outside the gene matches. CDR3 region: CASSPRQGVVTGELFF. The CDR3 region has the DNA TGTGCCAGCAGCCCGAGACAGGGGGTAGTCACCGGGGAGCTGTTTTTT. The variable domain in full, completed from reference TRBV7-9 and TRBJ2-2, reads DTGVSQNPRHKITKRGQNVTFRCDPISEHNRLYWYRQTLGQGPEFLTYFQNEAQLEKSRLLSDRFSAERPKGSFSTLEIQRTEQGDSAMYLCASSPRQGVVTGELFFGEGSRLTVL.

The genes are TRBV14 and TRBJ2-5, with D possibly being TRBD1 (6 bases). V dropped 6 bases and J dropped 5 bases, with 19 bases sitting between them. This CDR3 has 15 residues. Germline V lookup: CDR1 SGHDN, CDR2 FVKESK. CDR3 DNA sequence: TGTGCCAGCAGTCAGCATGCTGGGGGCGTGGAGACCCAGTACTTC. Translation gives CASSQHAGGVETQYF.

A note on this clone: Germline and junction disagree at one end, which may indicate a read error. The chain uses TRBV5-1 and TRBJ1-3, with 7 positions matching TRBD1. This CDR3 has 16 amino acids. The germline V gene has CDR1 SGHRS and CDR2 YFSETQ. The CDR3 DNA follows: TGCGCCAGCAGTTTGGAACTGACAGGGTCTGGAAACACCATATATTTT. It specifies CASSLELTGSGNTIYF.

This clone was counted between two and nine times. The chain couples TRBV12-3 or TRBV12-4 to TRBJ1-1, with TRBD1 matching 7 bases. J gave up 5 bases and V 4 bases, and 4 bases lay outside the gene matches. The CDR3 runs 13 residues. CDR3 bases: TGTGCCAGCAGTTCAGGGGGTGGGACTGAAGCTTTCTTT. Translation gives CASSSGGGTEAFF.

The rearrangement links TRBV12-3 or TRBV12-4 to TRBJ1-1, with TRBD1 as a possible D gene (6 bases). The length of the CDR3 is 13 residues. V lost 6 bases, J lost 5 bases, and 13 bases lay in between. Here the CDR3 DNA reads TGTGCCAGCAGCCTTACAGGGATAACTGAAGCTTTCTTT. As protein: CASSLTGITEAFF.

This clone was counted between two and nine times. This rearrangement joins TRBV15 to TRBJ1-3; a weak D match, TRBD1 (5 bases). The V and J ends lost 0 bases and 1 base respectively, with 13 bases between them. Germline V gene data show CDR1 as LNHNV and CDR2 as YYDKDF (reference sequence). This CDR3 comprises 17 residues. The CDR3 reads CATSREAGWVSGNTIYF. The CDR3 nucleotides read TGTGCCACCAGCAGAGAGGCAGGGTGGGTTTCTGGAAACACCATATATTTT.

The chain carries TRBV20-1 and TRBJ2-3; TRBD2 matches 7 bases. The germline gives CDR1 DFQATT, CDR2 SNEGSKA (reference sequence). V was clipped by 3 bases and J by 0 bases; unmatched bases: 12. The CDR3 runs 17 residues. CDR3 protein: CSASWGGRVSSTDTQYF. For the CDR3, the DNA is TGCAGTGCTAGTTGGGGCGGGAGAGTATCTAGCACAGATACGCAGTATTTT.

This chain links TRBV3-1 (or the pseudogene TRBV3-2) with TRBJ2-7, with TRBD2 matching over 10 bases. The CDR3 is made up of 18 amino acids. The V segment lost 1 base and the J segment 4 bases; nucleotides outside the gene matches: 13. Germline V gene data show CDR1 as LGHDT and CDR2 as YNNKEL (reference sequence). The CDR3 spells CASSQVRDRLAGEYEQYF. DNA of the CDR3: TGTGCCAGCAGCCAAGTCCGGGACAGGCTAGCGGGAGAGTACGAGCAGTACTTC.

The chain combines TRBV4-2 with TRBJ2-3; possibly TRBD2 for D (5 bases). Between the trimmed V and J ends, which lost 0 bases and 1 base, there was a span of 5 bases. Germline lookup yields CDR1 LGHNA and CDR2 YNFKEQ. The CDR3 is 14 amino acids. The CDR3 sequence: CASSQERGTDTQYF. Written as DNA, the CDR3 is TGTGCCAGCAGCCAAGAGCGGGGCACAGATACGCAGTATTTT.

The chain recombines TRBV21-1 with TRBJ2-5; the table calls TRBD2, which could not be checked here. TRBV21-1 is an annotated pseudogene. CDR3 length: 17 amino acids. CDR3 sequence (DNA): TGTGCCAGCAGCAAAAGACTAGCATGGGATCAATGGGAGACCCAGTACTTC. Translation gives CASSKRLAWDQWETQYF.

The rearrangement joins TRBV19 to TRBJ2-1; 8 positions match TRBD2. Per the germline V gene, CDR1 is LNHDA and CDR2 is SQIVND (reference sequence). Trimming removed 7 bases from V and 1 base from J; junction bases left unmatched: 18. The CDR3 runs to 19 residues. The CDR3 DNA sequence: TGTGCCAGTACCCGCGGGGGGCCCACCGAGGGGTTTTCCTACAATGAGCAGTTCTTC. It translates to CASTRGGPTEGFSYNEQFF.

This chain connects TRBV15 to TRBJ1-4, with a weak D call TRBD1 (5 bases). V lost 4 bases and J lost 4, with 13 bases in between. The CDR3 is 15 amino acids. Germline values: CDR1 LNHNV, CDR2 YYDKDF (reference sequence). This chain's CDR3 is CATSKGDTGNEKLFF. The DNA of the CDR3 is TGTGCCACCAGCAAAGGGGATACGGGTAATGAAAAACTGTTTTTT.

The genes are TRBV14 and TRBJ2-7; D gene unclear. Trimming shortened V by 0 bases and J by 2 bases, and 11 bases separated the two germline ends. The CDR3 covers 15 residues. From germline, CDR1 is SGHDN and CDR2 FVKESK. The CDR3 here is CASSQEWQKTYEQYF. CDR3 coding DNA: TGTGCCAGCAGCCAAGAATGGCAGAAAACCTACGAGCAGTACTTC. Full variable domain (rest looked up from reference TRBV14 and TRBJ2-7): EAGVTQFPSHSVIEKGQTVTLRCDPISGHDNLYWYRRVMGKEIKFLLHFVKESKQDESGMPNNRFLAERTGGTYSTLKVQPAELEDSGVYFCASSQEWQKTYEQYFGPGTRLTVT.